This T cell receptor (beta chain) was sequenced during a study of shared clonotypes between healthy human individuals. V lost 4 bases, J lost 7 bases, and 10 bases stayed unmatched. Per the germline V gene, CDR1 is MNHEY and CDR2 is SMNVEV (reference sequence). This CDR3 spans 16 amino acids. In this sample, this clone turned up once. Clones were sequenced by immunoSEQ multiplex PCR, and TCRdb holds only the in-frame ones, with some missing. The profile covers roughly 1.4 million clones, with 98% appearing a single time and 0.3% to 0.45% taken by the ten largest. The sequence was collected from a man aged 30 to 45 in good health. The chain couples TRBV27 to TRBJ2-1; TRBD2 agrees at 10 bases. Sequencing was carried out using naive CD4+ T cells sorted from blood. Subset reported: CD45RA+ positively selected. The CDR3 DNA reads as TGTGCCAGCAGTTCCGCTGTGGGAGCGGGAGGGAATGAGCAGTTCTTC. This translates into CASSSAVGAGGNEQFF.